The 17 T cell receptor beta chains presented below share a single source sample, sequenced in a study of naive and memory T cell subsets. The beta constant-region primer was an equimolar mix of two oligonucleotides covering TRBC1 and TRBC2. One entry per CDR3 protein results from TCRdb running MiXCR on the UMI-ligation and nested PCR reads. The top ten clones hold roughly a fifth of a sample with 37,000 or so distinct CDR3 sequences, roughly 14% of them seen once. The sample taken for sequencing was effector memory CD4+ T cells from blood. The subset here: effector memory, CD45RA- CD27-. Receptors originate from a human donor in good health.

This clonotype was counted ten times or more. The chain uses TRBV12-3 or TRBV12-4 and TRBJ1-1; no reliable D call. CDR3 length: 12 amino acids. V was trimmed by 10 bases and J by 5 bases, leaving 14 bases between them. The CDR3: CATGLHGTEAFF. The CDR3 DNA follows: TGTGCCACCGGATTACATGGGACTGAAGCTTTCTTT.

This clonotype was seen ten or more times. This chain uses TRBV7-2 with TRBJ2-7; D is possibly TRBD2 (6 bases). The CDR3 consists of 15 residues. Trimming left V 4 bases short and J 3 bases short, with 16 bases between. The germline CDR1 and CDR2 sequences are SGHTA and FQGNSA. The CDR3 spells CASSSQEGLVYEQYF. The CDR3 DNA follows: TGTGCCAGCAGCTCACAGGAGGGGTTGGTCTACGAGCAGTACTTC.

This clonotype was counted at least ten times. Written as DNA, the CDR3 is TGTGCCAGCAGTCAGGGCGGCTACGAGCAGTACTTC. Its protein is CASSQGGYEQYF. V usage is TRBV6-6 and J usage is TRBJ2-7, with D possibly TRBD1 on 5 matching bases. The CDR3 sequence is 12 residues long. Deletions cut 5 bases from V and 3 bases from J, with 8 bases between. The V gene's germline CDR1 is MNHNY and CDR2 SVGAGI (reference sequence).

The chain recombines TRBV7-2 with TRBJ2-3, with D unresolved. Germline CDR1 reads SGHTA; CDR2 reads FQGNSA. The CDR3 is 15 amino acids. The germline V and J ends were trimmed by 5 bases and 0 bases, with 12 bases remaining between them. CDR3 residues: CASSPAPSSTDTQYF. DNA for the CDR3: TGTGCCAGCAGCCCCGCCCCCAGTAGCACAGATACGCAGTATTTT.

The chain combines TRBV5-1 with TRBJ2-7, with 11 bases fitting TRBD1. The CDR3 consists of 14 residues. Unmatched junction bases numbered 6, after V lost 4 bases and J lost 6 bases. Germline-derived CDR1 and CDR2 are SGHRS and YFSETQ. The CDR3 is CASSAGTGGVEQYF. CDR3 DNA: TGCGCCAGCAGCGCAGGGACAGGGGGAGTCGAGCAGTACTTC.

This clonotype appeared many times. The chain joins TRBV7-9 to TRBJ2-3; D unclear. Germline V lookup: CDR1 SEHNR, CDR2 FQNEAQ (reference sequence). This CDR3 contains 13 residues. V was cut by 6 bases and J by 0 bases, with 7 bases left in between. In nucleotides, the CDR3 is TGTGCCAGCAGTCAACCGAGCACAGATACGCAGTATTTT. Translation: CASSQPSTDTQYF. The complete variable domain, with remaining parts taken from reference TRBV7-9 and TRBJ2-3, reads DTGVSQNPRHKITKRGQNVTFRCDPISEHNRLYWYRQTLGQGPEFLTYFQNEAQLEKSRLLSDRFSAERPKGSFSTLEIQRTEQGDSAMYLCASSQPSTDTQYFGPGTRLTVL.

This clonotype was recorded many times. The CDR3 is CASSQVSLAALSSYEQYF. For the CDR3, the DNA is TGCGCCAGCAGCCAAGTATCTCTAGCGGCGTTGAGCTCCTACGAGCAGTACTTC. The chain has TRBV4-1 and TRBJ2-7; 7 nucleotides align to TRBD2. V lost 1 base to trimming and J lost 0 bases; unmatched junction nucleotides: 12. This CDR3 comprises 18 residues. The germline gives CDR1 MGHRA, CDR2 YSYEKL.

The rearrangement uses TRBV5-4 and TRBJ1-1; 9 bases are shared with TRBD1. The length of the CDR3 is 13 residues. Trimming cost V 4 bases and J 3 bases; bases outside gene matches: 1. Germline assignment: CDR1 SGHNT and CDR2 YYREEE (reference sequence). CDR3 DNA sequence: TGTGCCAGCAGCGGACAGGGGTACACTGAAGCTTTCTTT. Its translation is CASSGQGYTEAFF.

The chain is built from TRBV7-2 and TRBJ2-1, with 10 bases that match TRBD2. Trimming cost V 5 bases and J 4 bases; bases outside gene matches: 11. Germline CDR1 and CDR2: SGHTA and FQGNSA. The length of the CDR3 is 17 residues. The CDR3 is CASSTGGAGGSYNEQFF. DNA for the CDR3: TGTGCCAGCAGCACCGGGGGAGCGGGAGGGTCTTACAATGAGCAGTTCTTC.

This chain connects TRBV18 to TRBJ2-7; D uncertain. This CDR3 is built from 14 residues. V was cut by 0 bases and J by 2 bases, with 8 bases left in between. Germline V gene sequence: CDR1 KGHSH, CDR2 LQKENI. The CDR3 DNA follows: TGTGCCAGCTCACCACCGGGCAGAACCTACGAGCAGTACTTC. Translated: CASSPPGRTYEQYF. The complete variable domain, with remaining parts taken from reference TRBV18 and TRBJ2-7, reads NAGVMQNPRHLVRRRGQEARLRCSPMKGHSHVYWYRQLPEEGLKFMVYLQKENIIDESGMPKERFSAEFPKEGPSILRIQQVVRGDSAAYFCASSPPGRTYEQYFGPGTRLTVT.

This clonotype has a handful of counts. This chain uses TRBV5-1 with TRBJ2-1; a possible D gene is TRBD2 (5 bases). This CDR3 contains 16 residues. Germline-derived CDR1 and CDR2 are SGHRS and YFSETQ. The ends were cut back, 4 bases at V and 8 bases at J, with 22 bases in the middle. The CDR3 DNA is TGCGCCAGCAGCCGCTACCGGGGAATTGAGTACGATGAGCAGTTCTTC. This encodes CASSRYRGIEYDEQFF.

Many counts were recorded for this clonotype. The rearrangement links TRBV21-1 to TRBJ2-4; the table calls TRBD2, which could not be checked here. TRBV21-1 is a listed pseudogene. The CDR3 covers 11 residues. The CDR3, as DNA: TGTGCCAGCAGCTCCCGCCCTATTCAGTACTTC. Translation: CASSSRPIQYF.

This clonotype was seen more than once but under ten times. V usage is TRBV29-1 and J usage is TRBJ2-7; D unresolved. This CDR3 contains 12 residues. Germline V gene lookup returns CDR1 SQVTM and CDR2 ANQGSEA. The V gene lost 0 bases and the J gene lost 3 bases, with 6 bases spanning the gap. The CDR3 bases are TGCAGCGTTGAAGATGATAGCTACGAGCAGTACTTC. Amino acid sequence: CSVEDDSYEQYF.

This clonotype was counted between two and nine times. This chain connects TRBV28 to TRBJ2-7, with D possibly TRBD2 on 6 matching bases. V dropped 1 base and J dropped 3 bases, with 10 bases sitting between them. CDR1 is MDHEN, CDR2 SYDVKM, per germline. The CDR3 is 14 amino acids. The DNA for the CDR3 is TGTGCCAGCAGTTTATACGGGAGAATCTACGAGCAGTACTTC. It encodes CASSLYGRIYEQYF.

Ten or more counts support this clonotype. The chain couples TRBV20-1 to TRBJ2-2; D might be TRBD2 (6 bases). Deletions cut 3 bases from V and 6 bases from J, with 17 bases between. Germline lookup yields CDR1 DFQATT and CDR2 SNEGSKA (reference sequence). The CDR3 length is 15 residues. The CDR3 coding sequence is TGCAGTGCTAGGCTGTCCGGGAGAGGAGCCGGGGAGCTGTTTTTT. Amino acid sequence: CSARLSGRGAGELFF.

This clonotype has a handful of counts. CDR3 in amino acids: CASTGDSPPDTQYF. CDR3 coding DNA: TGTGCCAGCACTGGGGACTCTCCGCCAGATACGCAGTATTTT. The chain employs TRBV12-3 or TRBV12-4 and TRBJ2-3, with a weak D call TRBD2 (6 bases). The V and J ends lost 7 bases and 4 bases respectively, with 15 bases between them. This CDR3 has 14 amino acids.

The chain links TRBV30 to TRBJ2-1, with TRBD1 matching over 10 bases. With 7 bases clipped from V and 1 base from J, the junction kept 7 bases outside the gene matches. CDR1 and CDR2 from the germline V gene are GTSNPN and SVGIG (reference sequence). This CDR3 is built from 15 residues. CDR3 protein: CALTGGAGSYNEQFF. CDR3 sequence (DNA): TGTGCCTTGACAGGGGGCGCGGGGTCCTACAATGAGCAGTTCTTC.